This is a list of T cell receptor beta chains from one sample in a study of T-cell reconstitution after alpha-beta-depleted transplantation in children. TCRdb fed the PCR reads into MiXCR, producing one record per CDR3 protein. This sample has 350,000 to 450,000 distinct CDR3 sequences, with less than 15% found just once. The sequencing here drew on PBMCs, taken from the stem cell graft. The receptors were sampled from a human donor who donated a stem cell graft to a child with Fanconi anemia. Both conserved end residues are part of each CDR3. Fields, in order: CDR3 protein, CDR3 DNA, D gene, J gene, clone size, V gene. D genes are given only for firm matches. Size values are once, few and many counts, or a class for expanded clones, and some rows have none.

CASSPTRAGYGYTF | TGTGCCAGCAGCCCCACCCGAGCTGGCTATGGCTACACCTTC | - | TRBJ1-2 | many | TRBV9
CSPRRVTGTQYF | TGCAGCCCACGGCGGGTCACGGGGACCCAGTACTTC | - | TRBJ2-5 | - | TRBV29-1
CASSFAGTGGGDTQYF | TGTGCCAGCAGCTTCGCCGGGACTGGGGGCGGAGATACGCAGTATTTT | - | TRBJ2-3 | - | TRBV5-4
CASTRGRGRSGANVLTF | TGTGCCAGCACGCGCGGTAGGGGGAGATCTGGGGCCAACGTCCTGACTTTC | - | TRBJ2-6 | few | TRBV6-2/TRBV6-3
CSARDVAGYEKLFF | TGCAGTGCTAGAGATGTGGCAGGGTATGAAAAACTGTTTTTT | - | TRBJ1-4 | many | TRBV20-1
CASSSSLAGTEAFF | TGCGCCAGCAGCTCAAGTCTAGCTGGGACTGAAGCTTTCTTT | - | TRBJ1-1 | - | TRBV4-3
CASSEAGTEAFF | TGCGCCAGCAGTGAAGCGGGAACTGAAGCTTTCTTT | - | TRBJ1-1 | few | TRBV10-2
CSAMRTGRGDDYGYTF | TGCAGTGCCATGCGGACAGGGAGAGGTGACGACTATGGCTACACCTTC | TRBD1 | TRBJ1-2 | few | TRBV20-1
CASSELLAGGRDTQYF | TGCGCCAGCAGTGAGCTTCTAGCGGGGGGACGGGATACGCAGTATTTT | TRBD2 | TRBJ2-3 | - | TRBV10-1
CASTLGGLVPEAFF | TGTGCCAGCACCCTGGGAGGTCTGGTTCCTGAAGCTTTCTTT | - | TRBJ1-1 | few | TRBV12-3/TRBV12-4
CASSLYQGKGSPLHF | TGTGCCAGCAGCTTATATCAGGGGAAGGGGTCACCCCTCCACTTT | - | TRBJ1-6 | few | TRBV7-3
CASSYTGYGNEQFF | TGTGCCAGCAGTTACACGGGGTATGGGAATGAGCAGTTCTTC | - | TRBJ2-1 | few | TRBV6-2/TRBV6-3
CVKGQGYTDTQYF | TGTGTCAAAGGACAGGGTTACACAGATACGCAGTATTTT | TRBD1 | TRBJ2-3 | - | TRBV2
CSARARQAHGYTF | TGCAGTGCTAGAGCTAGACAGGCCCATGGCTACACCTTC | - | TRBJ1-2 | - | TRBV20-1
CASSVAVSSTDTQYF | TGTGCCAGCAGCGTTGCAGTATCTAGCACAGATACGCAGTATTTT | - | TRBJ2-3 | - | TRBV9
CASSSRGGDVSNQPQHF | TGTGCCAGTTCATCACGGGGGGGCGATGTTAGCAATCAGCCCCAGCATTTT | - | TRBJ1-5 | few | TRBV19
CASTTVGETQYF | TGTGCCAGCACAACTGTTGGGGAGACCCAGTACTTC | - | TRBJ2-5 | many | TRBV2